One and the same sample provided the 28 T cell receptor beta chains below, sequenced in a study of cytotoxic CD8 clonotypes in ibrutinib-treated CLL. Repertoires were generated with immunoSEQ multiplex PCR, while TCRdb's copy carries only in-frame clones and drops some. The data hold about 15,000 clones, with about 55% observed a single time. Sequenced here: PBMCs, sampled at a roughly 25-month disease-progression time point, from a patient treated with ibrutinib. The receptor source for this set is a human donor with chronic lymphocytic leukemia.

The J gene is TRBJ2-3, the V gene TRBV29-1; tentatively, D is TRBD1 (5 bases). V dropped 3 bases and J dropped 6 bases, with 7 bases sitting between them. The CDR3 sequence is 11 residues long. Germline-derived CDR1 and CDR2 are SQVTM and ANQGSEA. The CDR3 sequence is CSVDGADTQYF. DNA of the CDR3: TGCAGCGTTGATGGGGCGGATACGCAGTATTTT.

By sample fraction, this clone is medium-sized (0.01 to 0.1%). The V and J genes are TRBV4-2 and TRBJ2-2, with 9 bases matching TRBD2. The CDR3 is 17 amino acids. V gave up 0 bases and J gave up 6 bases; unmatched junction bases: 8. Germline lookup yields CDR1 LGHNA and CDR2 YNFKEQ. In DNA form, the CDR3 reads TGTGCCAGCAGCCAAGATGCGGCTAGCGGGGTAGCCGGGGAGCTGTTTTTT. Its translation: CASSQDAASGVAGELFF.

CDR3 sequence (DNA): TGTGCCAGCAGTTTGACGGTGTCGGGTTCTGGCTACACCTTC. Protein: CASSLTVSGSGYTF. The chain uses TRBV27 and TRBJ1-2; D is ambiguous. CDR3 length: 14 amino acids. The germline gives CDR1 MNHEY, CDR2 SMNVEV (reference sequence). Trimming removed 3 bases at V and 7 bases at J, with 15 bases between.

This clone came up a few times. The chain carries TRBV11-2 and TRBJ1-1; D is unclear. The V gene's germline CDR1 is SGHAT and CDR2 FQNNGV. The V gene lost 5 bases and the J gene lost 7 bases, with 11 bases spanning the gap. The length of the CDR3 is 12 residues. The CDR3 bases are TGTGCCAGCAGCGGATTACAGAGTGAAGCTTTCTTT. This gives the protein CASSGLQSEAFF.

The CDR3 nucleotides read TGTGCCAGCAGCAGAGGGACTAGCGGGGGGGCCCTTGGTAGGCAGTTCTTC. Translation: CASSRGTSGGALGRQFF. J is TRBJ2-1 and V is TRBV7-9; 16 positions agree with TRBD2. The V segment lost 5 bases and the J segment 12 bases; nucleotides outside the gene matches: 13. The CDR3 loop spans 17 amino acids. Per the germline V gene, CDR1 is SEHNR and CDR2 is FQNEAQ (reference sequence).

V usage is TRBV13 and J usage is TRBJ1-1, with D tentatively TRBD1 (5 bases). Germline V gene data show CDR1 as PRHDT and CDR2 as FYEKMQ (reference sequence). The length of the CDR3 is 13 residues. With 0 bases removed from V and 11 bases from J, the gap between germline ends came to 13 bases. The CDR3 bases are TGTGCCAGCAGCTTAGGGACGGCCCCAGGGGCTTTCTTT. Its translation is CASSLGTAPGAFF.

The rearrangement links TRBV11-2 to TRBJ2-5, with D maybe TRBD2 (5 bases). The V gene's germline CDR1 is SGHAT and CDR2 FQNNGV. The V end was cut by 5 bases, the J end by 5 bases, with 18 bases between. This CDR3 comprises 15 residues. The CDR3 here is CASSRGWPSGETQYF. Here the CDR3 DNA reads TGTGCCAGCAGCCGTGGTTGGCCTTCGGGGGAGACCCAGTACTTC. The full variable domain, in which reference TRBV11-2 and TRBJ2-5 provide the parts outside the CDR3, is EAGVAQSPRYKIIEKRQSVAFWCNPISGHATLYWYQQILGQGPKLLIQFQNNGVVDDSQLPKDRFSAERLKGVDSTLKIQPAKLEDSAVYLCASSRGWPSGETQYFGPGTRLLVL.

The gene calls are TRBV29-1 and TRBJ2-5; D is possibly TRBD2 (6 bases). Germline assignment: CDR1 SQVTM and CDR2 ANQGSEA. Trimming removed 7 bases from V and 5 bases from J, with 17 bases in between. The CDR3 length is 13 residues. The CDR3 here is CSAQTSGAETQYF. CDR3 coding DNA: TGCAGCGCTCAGACTAGTGGCGCCGAGACCCAGTACTTC.

The chain couples TRBV27 to TRBJ1-3; D remains unclear. V dropped 7 bases and J dropped 0 bases, with 4 bases sitting between them. Germline assignment: CDR1 MNHEY and CDR2 SMNVEV (reference sequence). The CDR3 contains 12 residues. The CDR3 DNA reads TGTGCCAGCAAGGCCTCTGGAAACACCATATATTTT. Its translation: CASKASGNTIYF.

The gene calls are TRBV9 and TRBJ1-2; D perhaps matches TRBD1 (5 bases). The CDR3 covers 13 residues. Germline assignment: CDR1 SGDLS and CDR2 YYNGEE. V shed 1 base and J shed 4 bases, with 8 bases lying between them. The CDR3 sequence is CASSVPGVYGYTF. CDR3 in DNA: TGTGCCAGCAGCGTACCGGGGGTCTATGGCTACACCTTC.

This clone has more than one count but fewer than ten. This chain connects TRBV9 to TRBJ2-2, with no clear D. This CDR3 comprises 12 residues. Germline-derived CDR1 and CDR2 are SGDLS and YYNGEE. V lost 0 bases, J lost 6 bases, and 3 bases lay in between. The DNA for the CDR3 is TGTGCCAGCAGCGTAGTTTCCGGGGAGCTGTTTTTT. This codes for CASSVVSGELFF.

The sample holds one count of this clone. V gene TRBV29-1 combines with J gene TRBJ1-2; D call uncertain. Per germline, CDR1 SQVTM and CDR2 ANQGSEA. The CDR3 is 14 residues long. V shed 2 bases and J shed 1 base, with 11 bases lying between them. In nucleotides, the CDR3 is TGCAGCGTTGAAACCAGTCGGAGTAACTATGGCTACACCTTC. The encoded protein is CSVETSRSNYGYTF.

A single count supports this clone. V gene TRBV19 combines with J gene TRBJ2-7; 8 positions match TRBD2. The V segment lost 5 bases and the J segment 0 bases; nucleotides outside the gene matches: 9. Germline V lookup: CDR1 LNHDA, CDR2 SQIVND (reference sequence). The CDR3 has 16 amino acids. CDR3 protein: CASSPPGSGNSYEQYF. Here the CDR3 DNA reads TGTGCCAGTAGTCCCCCCGGTAGCGGGAACTCCTACGAGCAGTACTTC.

The chain carries TRBV19 and TRBJ2-6, with TRBD1 matching over 11 bases. CDR3 length: 17 residues. Germline CDR1 LNHDA, CDR2 SQIVND (reference sequence). The J segment lost 3 bases and the V segment lost 3 bases, leaving 4 bases of the junction unmatched. DNA for the CDR3: TGTGCCAGTAGTATTGGGACAGGGGGTGGTGGGGCCAACGTCCTGACTTTC. This codes for CASSIGTGGGGANVLTF.

V and J are TRBV10-2 and TRBJ1-2; D ambiguous. Germline values: CDR1 WSHSY, CDR2 SAAADI. This CDR3 region has 13 residues. Trimming took 7 bases from V and 4 from J, leaving 13 bases between them. The CDR3 region has the DNA TGCGCCAGCAAAAAAACAGTCGGCTATGGCTACACCTTC. It translates to CASKKTVGYGYTF.

Only a few counts were recorded for this clone. J is TRBJ1-1 and V is TRBV5-4, with D uncertain. The CDR3 covers 12 residues. Germline lookup yields CDR1 SGHNT and CDR2 YYREEE (reference sequence). Trimming removed 6 bases at V and 1 base at J, with 7 bases between. The CDR3 is CASTAGNTEAFF. For the CDR3, the DNA is TGTGCCAGCACGGCCGGGAACACTGAAGCTTTCTTT.

This clone showed up just a few times. This chain joins TRBV29-1 and TRBJ2-7; no definite D call. CDR1 is SQVTM, CDR2 ANQGSEA, per germline. The CDR3 length is 11 residues. Trimming left V 7 bases short and J 0 bases short, with 7 bases between. The CDR3, as DNA: TGCAGCGGTGCCAGCTCCTACGAGCAGTACTTC. Protein product: CSGASSYEQYF.

The J gene is TRBJ1-5, the V gene TRBV27, with 9 bases identical to TRBD1. Germline CDR1 is MNHEY and CDR2 is SMNVEV (reference sequence). J was trimmed by 3 bases and V by 3 bases; bases with no gene match: 3. CDR3 length: 15 amino acids. Written as DNA, the CDR3 is TGTGCCAGCAGTTTGGGACAGGGACCCAATCAGCCCCAGCATTTT. It specifies CASSLGQGPNQPQHF.

This sequence joins TRBV29-1 and TRBJ2-3; D gene uncertain. Germline V gene sequence: CDR1 SQVTM, CDR2 ANQGSEA. This CDR3 is 13 amino acids long. The germline V and J ends were trimmed by 1 base and 4 bases, with 9 bases remaining between them. CDR3 DNA: TGCAGCGTTGAAGGGGGTACAGCAGATACGCAGTATTTT. It encodes CSVEGGTADTQYF.

The chain combines TRBV12-5 with TRBJ2-1; TRBD2 aligns across 7 bases. The V and J ends lost 5 bases and 7 bases, in that order; junction bases with no gene match: 11. This CDR3 has 15 residues. Germline assignment: CDR1 LGHNT and CDR2 FRNRAP. CDR3 nucleotides: TGTGCTAGTGGTCCCGGCCCCGAGGGAGGGAATGAGCAGTTCTTC. Translating gives CASGPGPEGGNEQFF.

This chain connects TRBV19 to TRBJ1-5, with D tentatively TRBD1 (6 bases). The CDR3 spans 17 residues. CDR1 is LNHDA, CDR2 SQIVND, per germline (reference sequence). V lost 1 base, J lost 3 bases, and 16 bases lay in between. CDR3: CASSIVLQGWNNQPQHF. In DNA, the CDR3 is TGTGCCAGTAGTATAGTCTTGCAGGGGTGGAACAATCAGCCCCAGCATTTT. The full variable domain, completed using reference TRBV19 and TRBJ1-5, is DGGITQSPKYLFRKEGQNVTLSCEQNLNHDAMYWYRQDPGQGLRLIYYSQIVNDFQKGDIAEGYSVSREKKESFPLTVTSAQKNPTAFYLCASSIVLQGWNNQPQHFGDGTRLSIL.

This clone was detected a few times. The chain couples TRBV25-1 to TRBJ1-2; D not certain. Germline CDR1 reads MGHDK; CDR2 reads SYGVNS. Trimming removed 10 bases at V and 3 bases at J, with 12 bases between. There are 12 residues in the CDR3. Written as DNA, the CDR3 is TGTGCCACCCGGACGGGAGACTATGGCTACACCTTC. Translating gives CATRTGDYGYTF.

Sample share makes this clone medium-sized. The chain carries TRBV19 and TRBJ1-6; no reliable D call. CDR1 is LNHDA and CDR2 is SQIVND in the germline V gene (reference sequence). V was clipped by 3 bases and J by 7 bases, with 13 bases between them. CDR3 length: 15 amino acids. The CDR3 nucleotides are TGTGCCAGTAGTATTAAGGAAGGCCGGAATTCACCCCTCCACTTT. Its protein is CASSIKEGRNSPLHF.

The chain carries TRBV4-1 and TRBJ1-5; weak D call: TRBD1 (6 bases). Germline V lookup: CDR1 MGHRA, CDR2 YSYEKL. The V end was cut by 0 bases, the J end by 3 bases, with 12 bases between. CDR3 length: 16 amino acids. The CDR3 DNA reads as TGCGCCAGCAGCCAAGATGTTGGGACACCCAATCAGCCCCAGCATTTT. Translating gives CASSQDVGTPNQPQHF.

V usage is TRBV29-1 and J usage is TRBJ1-2; no clear D. V shed 7 bases and J shed 3 bases, with 15 bases lying between them. Germline-derived CDR1 and CDR2 are SQVTM and ANQGSEA. This CDR3 has 13 amino acids. CDR3 DNA: TGCAGCGCTCGGACGGATGATGACTATGGCTACACCTTC. Translating it yields CSARTDDDYGYTF. The entire variable domain, with the rest obtained from reference TRBV29-1 and TRBJ1-2, is as follows: SAVISQKPSRDICQRGTSLTIQCQVDSQVTMMFWYRQQPGQSLTLIATANQGSEATYESGFVIDKFPISRPNLTFSTLTVSNMSPEDSSIYLCSARTDDDYGYTFGSGTRLTVV.

The chain couples TRBV5-6 to TRBJ1-2; 8 bases match TRBD1. This CDR3 is built from 15 residues. Germline loops: CDR1 SGHDT, CDR2 YYEEEE. Losses at the gene ends were 0 bases for V and 3 bases for J; bases not matched to a gene: 4. The CDR3 sequence is CASSLDRDRYYGYTF. CDR3 DNA: TGTGCCAGCAGCTTGGATCGGGACAGGTACTATGGCTACACCTTC.

This clone was detected only a few times. J is TRBJ1-3 and V is TRBV11-2; tentatively, D is TRBD1 (6 bases). The germline gives CDR1 SGHAT, CDR2 FQNNGV. V was clipped by 1 base and J by 0 bases, with 13 bases between them. CDR3 length: 17 amino acids. The CDR3 sequence: CASSLVRGAFSGNTIYF. The DNA for the CDR3 is TGTGCCAGCAGCTTAGTTCGGGGGGCCTTCTCTGGAAACACCATATATTTT.

V and J are TRBV6-5 and TRBJ2-5; D remains unclear. This CDR3 spans 14 amino acids. Between the trimmed V and J ends, which lost 6 bases and 2 bases, there was a span of 13 bases. Germline CDR1 MNHEY, CDR2 SVGAGI. CDR3 residues: CASRPWLPQETQYF. The CDR3, as DNA: TGTGCCAGCAGACCCTGGCTACCTCAAGAGACCCAGTACTTC.